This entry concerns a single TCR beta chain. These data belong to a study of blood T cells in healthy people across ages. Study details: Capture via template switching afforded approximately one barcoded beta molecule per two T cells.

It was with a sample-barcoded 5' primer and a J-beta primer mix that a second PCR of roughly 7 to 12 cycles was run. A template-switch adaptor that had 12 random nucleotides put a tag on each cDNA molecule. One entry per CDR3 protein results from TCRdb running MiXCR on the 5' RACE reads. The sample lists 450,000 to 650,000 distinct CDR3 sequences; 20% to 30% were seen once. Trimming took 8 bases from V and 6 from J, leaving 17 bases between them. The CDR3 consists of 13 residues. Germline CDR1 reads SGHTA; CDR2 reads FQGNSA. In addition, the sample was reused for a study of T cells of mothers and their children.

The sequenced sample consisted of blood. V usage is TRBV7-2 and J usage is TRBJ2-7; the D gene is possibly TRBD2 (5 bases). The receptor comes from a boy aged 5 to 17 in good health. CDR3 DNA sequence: TGTGCCAGCGGAGGCCAGCGGATAGGCGAGCAGTACTTC. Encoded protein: CASGGQRIGEQYF.